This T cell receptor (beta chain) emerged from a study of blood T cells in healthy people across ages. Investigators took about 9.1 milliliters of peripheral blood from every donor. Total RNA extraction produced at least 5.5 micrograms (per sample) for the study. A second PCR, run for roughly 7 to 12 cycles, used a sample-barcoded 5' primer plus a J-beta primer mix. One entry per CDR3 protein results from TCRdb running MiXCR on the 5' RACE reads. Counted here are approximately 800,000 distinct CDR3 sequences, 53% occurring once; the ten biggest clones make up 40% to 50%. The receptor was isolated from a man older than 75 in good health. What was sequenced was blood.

CDR3 in DNA: TGTGCCAGCAGCGGGGCAGTTGAGACTAGCGGGAGGGAAACCTACGAGCAGTACTTC. This encodes CASSGAVETSGRETYEQYF. V is TRBV7-8 and J is TRBJ2-7; 14 bases agree with TRBD2. The V segment lost 5 bases and the J segment 2 bases; nucleotides outside the gene matches: 14. The CDR3 totals 19 residues. CDR1 SGHVS and CDR2 FQNEAQ come from the germline V gene.